These 7 T cell receptor beta chains originate from one sample sequenced in a study of shared clonotypes between healthy human individuals. Some clones are missing from TCRdb's copy, which holds only in-frame ones; the method was immunoSEQ multiplex PCR. This sample yields over 1.4 million clones, of which around 97% are seen a single time; approximately 1% belongs to the top ten. Material for sequencing was naive CD4+ T cells sorted from blood. Indicated subset: CD45RA+ positively selected. The receptors come from a man aged 30-40 years in good health.

The chain couples TRBV18 to TRBJ2-3, with D possibly called TRBD1 or TRBD2 (6 bases each). CDR1 and CDR2 (germline): KGHSH, LQKENI. V was cut by 6 bases and J by 0 bases, with 16 bases left in between. The CDR3 totals 16 residues. DNA for the CDR3: TGTGCCAGCTCGACTAGGTCCGGGGGCAGCACAGATACGCAGTATTTT. Encoded protein: CASSTRSGGSTDTQYF.

This clone showed up just a few times. CDR3 DNA: TGCGCCAGCAGCCAGGACACCCTTTACAATGAGCAGTTCTTC. It is translated as CASSQDTLYNEQFF. J is TRBJ2-1 and V is TRBV4-1; perhaps TRBD1 as D (5 bases). The V end was cut by 3 bases, the J end by 4 bases, with 10 bases between. Germline V gene lookup returns CDR1 MGHRA and CDR2 YSYEKL. CDR3 length: 14 amino acids.

The DNA for the CDR3 is TGTGCCAGCAGCTTTGCCAGGGGGAAATCGCAGTATTTT. Amino acids: CASSFARGKSQYF. The chain carries TRBV11-2 and TRBJ2-3, with TRBD1 matching 7 bases. J gave up 10 bases and V 3 bases, and 7 bases lay outside the gene matches. This CDR3 has 13 amino acids. CDR1 and CDR2 from the germline V gene are SGHAT and FQNNGV.

V gene TRBV18 combines with J gene TRBJ1-2; D unclear. CDR1 and CDR2 (germline): KGHSH, LQKENI. The CDR3 spans 14 residues. The V end lost 4 bases, the J end lost 4 bases, and 13 bases lay between the germline ends. The CDR3 sequence: CASSQGQVGYGYTF. CDR3 nucleotide sequence: TGTGCCAGCTCACAGGGCCAGGTGGGCTATGGCTACACCTTC.

The V call is TRBV28, the J call TRBJ1-4, with D hard to call. The V gene lost 6 bases and the J gene lost 0 bases, with 14 bases spanning the gap. The germline CDR1 and CDR2 sequences are MDHEN and SYDVKM. CDR3 length equals 16 residues. The CDR3 sequence: CASSPLGATTNEKLFF. CDR3 in DNA: TGTGCCAGCAGCCCCTTGGGTGCTACAACTAATGAAAAACTGTTTTTT.

The gene calls are TRBV7-6 and TRBJ2-3; D remains ambiguous. The CDR3 has 11 amino acids. The V gene's germline CDR1 is SGHVS and CDR2 FNYEAQ. V lost 7 bases to trimming and J lost 5 bases, with 7 bases between them. Written as DNA, the CDR3 is TGTGCCAGCACCCTTTTAGATACGCAGTATTTT. Translation: CASTLLDTQYF.

The chain combines TRBV6-5 with TRBJ1-2; D is undetermined. The V end was cut by 6 bases, the J end by 6 bases, with 14 bases between. CDR1 is MNHEY and CDR2 is SVGAGI in the germline V gene. CDR3 length equals 13 residues. The CDR3: CASRREGQDGYTF. CDR3 sequence (DNA): TGTGCCAGCAGACGCGAAGGGCAGGATGGCTACACCTTC.